This is a list of T cell receptor beta chains from one sample in a study of blood T cell repertoires in COVID-19. Sequencing used immunoSEQ multiplex PCR; TCRdb keeps in-frame clones, though not all of them. Here the sample spans about 83,000 clones, roughly nine tenths being singletons. Sequences were obtained from peripheral blood. Receptor source: a woman aged 50 to 65 with active or convalescent COVID-19. Each CDR3 is given with its conserved first and last residue. D genes are given only for firm matches. Size is omitted from some rows. Given values are once, few, many or a class for expanded clones.

V gene: TRBV18; D gene: TRBD1; J gene: TRBJ2-1; clone size: -; CDR3 DNA: TGTGCCAGCTCACCCAGAACCGGGACAGCCTCCTACAATGAGCAGTTCTTC; CDR3 protein: CASSPRTGTASYNEQFF
V gene: TRBV27; D gene: -; J gene: TRBJ2-2; clone size: -; CDR3 DNA: TGTGCCAGCAATGTGGAGGCGAACACCGGGGAGCTGTTTTTT; CDR3 protein: CASNVEANTGELFF
V gene: TRBV7-2; D gene: -; J gene: TRBJ1-1; clone size: -; CDR3 DNA: TGTGCCAGCAGCTACCAGGGACAGAACACTGAAGCTTTCTTT; CDR3 protein: CASSYQGQNTEAFF
V gene: TRBV29-1; D gene: -; J gene: TRBJ1-2; clone size: -; CDR3 DNA: TGCAGCGTGCCACGACCGGGCGGGGGCTACACCTTC; CDR3 protein: CSVPRPGGGYTF
V gene: TRBV7-9; D gene: -; J gene: TRBJ2-1; clone size: -; CDR3 DNA: TGTGCCAGCAGCTTAGTTGGGGTGGGGCCAGCGCAGTTCTTC; CDR3 protein: CASSLVGVGPAQFF
V gene: TRBV4-3; D gene: TRBD1; J gene: TRBJ1-1; clone size: -; CDR3 DNA: TGCGCCAGCAGCCAAGGGAGGGGACAGGGAGCTGAAGCTTTCTTT; CDR3 protein: CASSQGRGQGAEAFF
V gene: TRBV24-1; D gene: TRBD1; J gene: TRBJ2-1; clone size: -; CDR3 DNA: TGTGCCACCAGTGATTCTGGACAGGGGGACGTTAATGAGCAGTTCTTC; CDR3 protein: CATSDSGQGDVNEQFF
V gene: TRBV6-2/TRBV6-3; D gene: TRBD1; J gene: TRBJ1-5; clone size: -; CDR3 DNA: TGTGCCAGCAGTAAAATTGGGACAGGAAATAATCAGCCCCAGCATTTT; CDR3 protein: CASSKIGTGNNQPQHF
V gene: TRBV6-5; D gene: TRBD1; J gene: TRBJ1-5; clone size: -; CDR3 DNA: TGTGCCAGCACCGGGACAGGGGTTCAGCCCCAGCATTTT; CDR3 protein: CASTGTGVQPQHF
V gene: TRBV11-2; D gene: -; J gene: TRBJ2-7; clone size: -; CDR3 DNA: TGTGCCAGCAGCCCGCTAAATCGCCGGGACAAAGCCCCCTACGAGCAGTACTTC; CDR3 protein: CASSPLNRRDKAPYEQYF
V gene: TRBV7-2; D gene: -; J gene: TRBJ1-1; clone size: -; CDR3 DNA: TGTGCCAGCAGCTTGACGGCCGGGAGGACTGAAGCTTTCTTT; CDR3 protein: CASSLTAGRTEAFF
V gene: TRBV9; D gene: -; J gene: TRBJ1-2; clone size: -; CDR3 DNA: TGTGCCAGCAGCGGAGACACTTGGAACTATGGCTACACCTTC; CDR3 protein: CASSGDTWNYGYTF
V gene: TRBV27; D gene: -; J gene: TRBJ1-2; clone size: -; CDR3 DNA: TGTGCCAGCAGTTCGAGGGACTATGGCTACACCTTC; CDR3 protein: CASSSRDYGYTF
V gene: TRBV2; D gene: -; J gene: TRBJ2-6; clone size: -; CDR3 DNA: TGTGCCAGCAGTGAAATTCAGGTTTCCGGGGCCAACGTCCTGACTTTC; CDR3 protein: CASSEIQVSGANVLTF
V gene: TRBV7-9; D gene: -; J gene: TRBJ1-2; clone size: -; CDR3 DNA: TGTGCCAGCAGCTTAGGCAGCGCTAACTATGGCTACACCTTC; CDR3 protein: CASSLGSANYGYTF
V gene: TRBV7-3; D gene: TRBD1; J gene: TRBJ2-7; clone size: -; CDR3 DNA: TGTGCCAGCAGCGTCACAGGGGCGGGCGACGAGCAGTACTTC; CDR3 protein: CASSVTGAGDEQYF
V gene: TRBV29-1; D gene: TRBD1; J gene: TRBJ2-7; clone size: -; CDR3 DNA: TGCAGCGTTTGGGACAGGGAATACGAGCAGTACTTC; CDR3 protein: CSVWDREYEQYF
V gene: TRBV27; D gene: TRBD1; J gene: TRBJ2-3; clone size: -; CDR3 DNA: TGTGCCAGCAGTTCCCTCCGGGACAGGGGGCTAGCAGATACGCAGTATTTT; CDR3 protein: CASSSLRDRGLADTQYF
V gene: TRBV7-9; D gene: -; J gene: TRBJ2-1; clone size: -; CDR3 DNA: TGTGCCAGCACCAAGTATGGCCTGAATGAGCAGTTCTTC; CDR3 protein: CASTKYGLNEQFF
V gene: TRBV5-4; D gene: -; J gene: TRBJ2-6; clone size: -; CDR3 DNA: TGTGCCAGCAGCTTGGGGGTAGTGGGCGGGGCCAACGTCCTGACTTTC; CDR3 protein: CASSLGVVGGANVLTF
V gene: TRBV19; D gene: TRBD1; J gene: TRBJ2-7; clone size: -; CDR3 DNA: TGTGCCAGTAGCCCCCGAGGGGGCGCGTACGACGAGCAGTACTTC; CDR3 protein: CASSPRGGAYDEQYF
V gene: TRBV2; D gene: -; J gene: TRBJ1-3; clone size: once; CDR3 DNA: TGTGCCAGCACCCAAAGGAGGGGCTCTGGAAACACCATATATTTT; CDR3 protein: CASTQRRGSGNTIYF
V gene: TRBV19; D gene: -; J gene: TRBJ1-6; clone size: -; CDR3 DNA: TGTGCCAGTAGTATACGTCAGGGGTCGAGCGGTTATTCACCCCTCCACTTT; CDR3 protein: CASSIRQGSSGYSPLHF
V gene: TRBV29-1; D gene: -; J gene: TRBJ2-7; clone size: -; CDR3 DNA: TGCAGCGTTGAGGGTACGAGGAACTACGAGCAGTACTTC; CDR3 protein: CSVEGTRNYEQYF
V gene: TRBV6-5; D gene: -; J gene: TRBJ1-3; clone size: -; CDR3 DNA: TGTGCCAGCAGTTACTCGAGCGGGGGGGGAAACACCATATATTTT; CDR3 protein: CASSYSSGGGNTIYF
V gene: TRBV15; D gene: -; J gene: TRBJ1-3; clone size: medium-sized; CDR3 DNA: TGTGCCACCAGTCCCGACAGATCTGGAAACACCATATATTTT; CDR3 protein: CATSPDRSGNTIYF
V gene: TRBV19; D gene: -; J gene: TRBJ2-7; clone size: -; CDR3 DNA: TGTGCCAGTATGGGCAGGGGGGTCTACGAGCAGTACTTC; CDR3 protein: CASMGRGVYEQYF
V gene: TRBV7-9; D gene: -; J gene: TRBJ1-2; clone size: -; CDR3 DNA: TGTGCCAGCAGCTTAGGGTCCAGGAGGGATGGCTACACCTTC; CDR3 protein: CASSLGSRRDGYTF
V gene: TRBV6-5; D gene: -; J gene: TRBJ2-3; clone size: -; CDR3 DNA: TGTGCCAGCAGTTCAGTAGCGGCTCGCACAGATACGCAGTATTTT; CDR3 protein: CASSSVAARTDTQYF
V gene: TRBV7-3; D gene: -; J gene: TRBJ1-1; clone size: -; CDR3 DNA: TGTGCCAGCAGCTTAATGGGAGTTAAGAACACTGAAGCTTTCTTT; CDR3 protein: CASSLMGVKNTEAFF
V gene: TRBV4-3; D gene: TRBD1; J gene: TRBJ1-6; clone size: -; CDR3 DNA: TGCGCCAGCAGCCAAGGGGCAGGGGGCCGATCACCCCTCCACTTT; CDR3 protein: CASSQGAGGRSPLHF
V gene: TRBV30; D gene: -; J gene: TRBJ1-4; clone size: -; CDR3 DNA: TGTGCCTGGAGTACACGGGGGGGCCATGAAAAACTGTTTTTT; CDR3 protein: CAWSTRGGHEKLFF
V gene: TRBV2; D gene: TRBD1; J gene: TRBJ1-3; clone size: -; CDR3 DNA: TGTGCCAGCAGCGTGGGACAGCGAAACACCATATATTTT; CDR3 protein: CASSVGQRNTIYF
V gene: TRBV28; D gene: TRBD1; J gene: TRBJ1-2; clone size: few; CDR3 DNA: TGTGCCAGCAGTATGTCCGGGACAGGGGGCAGCTATGGCTACACCTTC; CDR3 protein: CASSMSGTGGSYGYTF
V gene: TRBV7-8; D gene: -; J gene: TRBJ1-5; clone size: few; CDR3 DNA: TGTGCCAGCAGCTTAGCAAGGACAAACAATCAGCCCCAGCATTTT; CDR3 protein: CASSLARTNNQPQHF
V gene: TRBV5-4; D gene: TRBD2; J gene: TRBJ2-5; clone size: -; CDR3 DNA: TGTGCCAGCAGCCAGGAGGGCGGGGGGGCCTTGGAGACCCAGTACTTC; CDR3 protein: CASSQEGGGALETQYF
V gene: TRBV5-6; D gene: TRBD2; J gene: TRBJ2-7; clone size: -; CDR3 DNA: TGTGCCAGCAGCTTCGGACTAGCATACGAGCAGTACTTC; CDR3 protein: CASSFGLAYEQYF
V gene: TRBV30; D gene: -; J gene: TRBJ1-1; clone size: -; CDR3 DNA: TGTGCCTGGAGTTTATGGGGGGTAGCCACTGAAGCTTTCTTT; CDR3 protein: CAWSLWGVATEAFF
V gene: TRBV7-8; D gene: -; J gene: TRBJ1-2; clone size: -; CDR3 DNA: TGTGCCAGCAGCCAGACATCAGGGGATAATGGCTACACCTTC; CDR3 protein: CASSQTSGDNGYTF
V gene: TRBV7-2; D gene: -; J gene: TRBJ2-7; clone size: -; CDR3 DNA: TGTGCCAGCAGCTTAGACGCGACGGACTTCAGGCAGTACTTC; CDR3 protein: CASSLDATDFRQYF
V gene: TRBV7-2; D gene: TRBD1; J gene: TRBJ2-7; clone size: -; CDR3 DNA: TGTGCCAGCTCCCCTAAGACAGGGGGAACCTACGAGCAGTACTTC; CDR3 protein: CASSPKTGGTYEQYF
V gene: TRBV19; D gene: -; J gene: TRBJ2-7; clone size: once; CDR3 DNA: TGTGCCAGTAGTACCGGGACACCCAATATCGAGCAGTACTTC; CDR3 protein: CASSTGTPNIEQYF
V gene: TRBV10-3; D gene: TRBD2; J gene: TRBJ2-3; clone size: -; CDR3 DNA: TGTGCCATCAGTGAGTCGTGGCTAGCGGGGGGGGACACAGATACGCAGTATTTT; CDR3 protein: CAISESWLAGGDTDTQYF
V gene: TRBV30; D gene: TRBD2; J gene: TRBJ2-1; clone size: once; CDR3 DNA: TGTGCCTGGAGTGGGCTAGCGGGGGGATCCTGGAGGTACAATGAGCAGTTCTTC; CDR3 protein: CAWSGLAGGSWRYNEQFF
V gene: TRBV28; D gene: -; J gene: TRBJ2-7; clone size: -; CDR3 DNA: TGTGCCAGCAGTTTCTCGGACAGATCCTACGAGCAGTACTTC; CDR3 protein: CASSFSDRSYEQYF
V gene: TRBV12-3/TRBV12-4; D gene: -; J gene: TRBJ1-1; clone size: -; CDR3 DNA: TGTGCCAGCAGGCTCTCCTTGGCCCTGACTTTCTTT; CDR3 protein: CASRLSLALTFF
V gene: TRBV6-5; D gene: TRBD2; J gene: TRBJ2-7; clone size: -; CDR3 DNA: TGTGCCAGCGCGACGGGGGGTACCTCCTACGAGCAGTACTTC; CDR3 protein: CASATGGTSYEQYF
V gene: TRBV28; D gene: TRBD1; J gene: TRBJ2-2; clone size: -; CDR3 DNA: TGTGCCAGCAGTTTATTCGGACAGGGGGCCGGGGAGCTGTTTTTT; CDR3 protein: CASSLFGQGAGELFF
V gene: TRBV21-1; D gene: -; J gene: TRBJ2-5; clone size: -; CDR3 DNA: TGTGCCAGCAGCAAAGAGGGGTACCAAGAGACCCAGTACTTC; CDR3 protein: CASSKEGYQETQYF
V gene: TRBV4-1; D gene: -; J gene: TRBJ1-2; clone size: -; CDR3 DNA: TGCGCCAGCAGCCAAGAAACCGCCCGGACTGGGACTTATGGCTACACCTTC; CDR3 protein: CASSQETARTGTYGYTF
V gene: TRBV10-2; D gene: -; J gene: TRBJ2-5; clone size: few; CDR3 DNA: TGCGCCAGCAGTCTCACTACCGGGACAAAGGGCCCCCCCCAGTACTTC; CDR3 protein: CASSLTTGTKGPPQYF
V gene: TRBV3-1/TRBV3-2; D gene: TRBD1; J gene: TRBJ1-5; clone size: -; CDR3 DNA: TGTGCCAGCAGCCAAGATCGGAACAGGGGGGATCAGCCCCAGCATTTT; CDR3 protein: CASSQDRNRGDQPQHF
V gene: TRBV9; D gene: TRBD1; J gene: TRBJ1-6; clone size: -; CDR3 DNA: TGTGCCAGCAGCCCCTCGGGACAGACGAATTCACCCCTCCACTTT; CDR3 protein: CASSPSGQTNSPLHF
V gene: TRBV6-2/TRBV6-3; D gene: TRBD2; J gene: TRBJ2-1; clone size: -; CDR3 DNA: TGTGCCAGCAGTTACTGGCCACTAGCGGGGGGGTCCTACAATGAGCAGTTCTTC; CDR3 protein: CASSYWPLAGGSYNEQFF
V gene: TRBV5-5; D gene: -; J gene: TRBJ1-5; clone size: -; CDR3 DNA: TGTGCCAGCAGCTTGACTGGGGCTAATAGCAATCAGCCCCAGCATTTT; CDR3 protein: CASSLTGANSNQPQHF
V gene: TRBV3-1/TRBV3-2; D gene: -; J gene: TRBJ1-1; clone size: -; CDR3 DNA: TGTGCCAGCAGCCTAAACGATGCGATAAACACTGAAGCTTTCTTT; CDR3 protein: CASSLNDAINTEAFF
V gene: TRBV7-8; D gene: -; J gene: TRBJ1-5; clone size: -; CDR3 DNA: TGTGCCAGCAGCTTAATACGGGAGGGCAATCAGCCCCAGCATTTT; CDR3 protein: CASSLIREGNQPQHF